A selection of T cell receptor beta chains follows, all from one sample in a study of blood T cell repertoires in COVID-19. Measured with immunoSEQ multiplex PCR; TCRdb has only the in-frame clones, and not every one. This sample carries over 150,000 clones, roughly 90% of them seen once, and the ten largest clones take around 3.9%. The specimen sequenced was peripheral blood. The source is a woman in her fifties or sixties who had recovered from COVID-19. Each CDR3 is given with its conserved first and last residue. The D gene is left open where the match is weak. Rows give clone size only sometimes, using once, few, many, or a class for an expanded clone.

v_gene: TRBV28
d_gene: .
j_gene: TRBJ1-5
abundance: .
CDR3aa: CASSRPGYSNQPQHF
CDR3nt: TGTGCCAGCAGTAGGCCAGGTTATAGCAATCAGCCCCAGCATTTT

v_gene: TRBV19
d_gene: TRBD1
j_gene: TRBJ2-5
abundance: .
CDR3aa: CASSARDRKETQYF
CDR3nt: TGTGCCAGTAGTGCCCGGGACAGAAAAGAGACCCAGTACTTC

v_gene: TRBV5-1
d_gene: .
j_gene: TRBJ2-3
abundance: .
CDR3aa: CASSYRLDTQYF
CDR3nt: TGCGCCAGCAGCTATAGACTAGATACGCAGTATTTT

v_gene: TRBV14
d_gene: .
j_gene: TRBJ1-2
abundance: .
CDR3aa: CASSQRETGGYTF
CDR3nt: TGTGCCAGCAGCCAAAGGGAGACAGGAGGCTACACCTTC

v_gene: TRBV5-1
d_gene: TRBD1
j_gene: TRBJ1-6
abundance: few
CDR3aa: CASSLDRGNSPLHF
CDR3nt: TGCGCCAGCAGCCTGGACAGGGGTAATTCACCCCTCCACTTT

v_gene: TRBV28
d_gene: TRBD1
j_gene: TRBJ1-4
abundance: .
CDR3aa: CASSLWGPTGEDEKLFF
CDR3nt: TGTGCCAGCAGTTTATGGGGGCCTACAGGGGAAGATGAAAAACTGTTTTTT

v_gene: TRBV24-1
d_gene: .
j_gene: TRBJ2-2
abundance: .
CDR3aa: CATSAGASGELFF
CDR3nt: TGTGCCACCAGTGCAGGGGCAAGCGGGGAGCTGTTTTTT

v_gene: TRBV6-5
d_gene: TRBD1
j_gene: TRBJ1-1
abundance: .
CDR3aa: CASSRQGALNTEAFF
CDR3nt: TGTGCCAGCAGTCGACAGGGGGCACTGAACACTGAAGCTTTCTTT

v_gene: TRBV11-1
d_gene: .
j_gene: TRBJ1-2
abundance: .
CDR3aa: CASSLAPRTNYGYTF
CDR3nt: TGTGCCAGCAGCTTAGCGCCCAGGACAAACTATGGCTACACCTTC

v_gene: TRBV5-4
d_gene: .
j_gene: TRBJ1-1
abundance: .
CDR3aa: CASSAGYTEAFF
CDR3nt: TGTGCCAGCAGCGCAGGCTACACTGAAGCTTTCTTT

v_gene: TRBV24-1
d_gene: TRBD1
j_gene: TRBJ1-2
abundance: .
CDR3aa: CATSDWGQYGYTF
CDR3nt: TGTGCCACCAGTGACTGGGGACAGTATGGCTACACCTTC

v_gene: TRBV11-2
d_gene: TRBD1
j_gene: TRBJ2-3
abundance: .
CDR3aa: CASSRGTEPSLGNTQYF
CDR3nt: TGTGCCAGCAGCCGTGGGACAGAACCTTCTTTGGGGAATACGCAGTATTTT

v_gene: TRBV25-1
d_gene: TRBD2
j_gene: TRBJ2-1
abundance: .
CDR3aa: CASKASGGSSIQFF
CDR3nt: TGTGCCAGCAAGGCTAGCGGGGGGTCTTCCATACAGTTCTTC

v_gene: TRBV5-1
d_gene: .
j_gene: TRBJ1-5
abundance: few
CDR3aa: CASSLDPGNQPQHF
CDR3nt: TGCGCCAGCAGCTTGGACCCGGGGAACCAGCCCCAGCATTTT

v_gene: TRBV20-1
d_gene: TRBD1
j_gene: TRBJ1-1
abundance: .
CDR3aa: CSASWDTGGLNTEAFF
CDR3nt: TGCAGTGCTAGTTGGGACACAGGGGGCCTGAACACTGAAGCTTTCTTT

v_gene: TRBV15
d_gene: .
j_gene: TRBJ2-5
abundance: .
CDR3aa: CATSRDRETQYF
CDR3nt: TGTGCCACCAGCAGAGACAGGGAGACCCAGTACTTC

v_gene: TRBV29-1
d_gene: .
j_gene: TRBJ2-2
abundance: .
CDR3aa: CSVDGGAGRGGGELFF
CDR3nt: TGCAGCGTTGACGGCGGGGCGGGGCGGGGCGGAGGGGAGCTGTTTTTT

v_gene: TRBV20-1
d_gene: TRBD2
j_gene: TRBJ2-1
abundance: .
CDR3aa: CSASPLAGGGNEQFF
CDR3nt: TGCAGTGCTAGTCCCCTAGCGGGGGGGGGAAATGAGCAGTTCTTC

v_gene: TRBV12-3/TRBV12-4
d_gene: .
j_gene: TRBJ1-5
abundance: .
CDR3aa: CASRAHSNQPQHF
CDR3nt: TGTGCCAGCAGGGCCCATAGCAATCAGCCCCAGCATTTT

v_gene: TRBV19
d_gene: .
j_gene: TRBJ2-5
abundance: .
CDR3aa: CASSTVGGEETQYF
CDR3nt: TGTGCCAGTAGTACCGTAGGGGGTGAGGAGACCCAGTACTTC

v_gene: TRBV21-1
d_gene: .
j_gene: TRBJ2-7
abundance: .
CDR3aa: CASSLRTSLTHEQYF
CDR3nt: TGTGCCAGCAGCCTTCGGACTAGCCTAACCCACGAGCAGTACTTC

v_gene: TRBV3-1/TRBV3-2
d_gene: .
j_gene: TRBJ1-2
abundance: .
CDR3aa: CASSPLQGSGYGYTF
CDR3nt: TGTGCCAGCAGCCCCCTACAGGGCAGCGGCTATGGCTACACCTTC

v_gene: TRBV5-4
d_gene: TRBD1
j_gene: TRBJ1-2
abundance: .
CDR3aa: CASSLAKGQGNWGYTF
CDR3nt: TGTGCCAGCAGCTTGGCCAAGGGACAGGGGAATTGGGGCTACACCTTC

v_gene: TRBV6-6
d_gene: TRBD1
j_gene: TRBJ1-2
abundance: .
CDR3aa: CASSTGQGNGYTF
CDR3nt: TGTGCCAGCAGTACCGGACAGGGGAATGGCTACACCTTC

v_gene: TRBV28
d_gene: TRBD1
j_gene: TRBJ1-2
abundance: .
CDR3aa: CASSSDRVYGYTF
CDR3nt: TGTGCCAGCAGTTCGGACAGGGTGTATGGCTACACCTTC

v_gene: TRBV11-3
d_gene: .
j_gene: TRBJ1-1
abundance: .
CDR3aa: CASSLRGLNTEAFF
CDR3nt: TGTGCCAGCAGCTTAAGGGGATTGAACACTGAAGCTTTCTTT

v_gene: TRBV10-2
d_gene: .
j_gene: TRBJ2-7
abundance: .
CDR3aa: CASSDWSSYEQYF
CDR3nt: TGCGCCAGCAGTGACTGGAGCTCCTACGAGCAGTACTTC

v_gene: TRBV5-1
d_gene: TRBD1
j_gene: TRBJ1-1
abundance: .
CDR3aa: CASSSQGATEAFF
CDR3nt: TGCGCCAGCAGCTCGCAGGGGGCCACTGAAGCTTTCTTT

v_gene: TRBV5-1
d_gene: .
j_gene: TRBJ1-1
abundance: .
CDR3aa: CASSLANSPGAEAFF
CDR3nt: TGCGCCAGCAGCTTGGCCAACTCACCAGGGGCTGAAGCTTTCTTT

v_gene: TRBV5-1
d_gene: TRBD2
j_gene: TRBJ2-3
abundance: .
CDR3aa: CASSLPGLADDTQYF
CDR3nt: TGCGCCAGCAGCTTGCCGGGACTAGCGGATGATACGCAGTATTTT

v_gene: TRBV3-1/TRBV3-2
d_gene: .
j_gene: TRBJ2-7
abundance: .
CDR3aa: CASSQGRSSSYEQYF
CDR3nt: TGTGCCAGCAGCCAAGGGAGGTCGAGCTCCTACGAGCAGTACTTC

v_gene: TRBV5-5
d_gene: .
j_gene: TRBJ1-1
abundance: once
CDR3aa: CASSFSRPTGTEAFF
CDR3nt: TGTGCCAGCAGCTTCTCAAGGCCTACGGGGACTGAAGCTTTCTTT

v_gene: TRBV3-1/TRBV3-2
d_gene: TRBD1
j_gene: TRBJ1-2
abundance: .
CDR3aa: CASSPILTGSNYGYTF
CDR3nt: TGTGCCAGCAGCCCTATTTTGACAGGGAGTAACTATGGCTACACCTTC

v_gene: TRBV7-3
d_gene: .
j_gene: TRBJ2-3
abundance: .
CDR3aa: CASSLNSDTQYF
CDR3nt: TGTGCCAGCAGCCTGAACTCAGATACGCAGTATTTT

v_gene: TRBV18
d_gene: TRBD2
j_gene: TRBJ2-1
abundance: once
CDR3aa: CASSPGGSEQFF
CDR3nt: TGTGCCAGCTCACCCGGGGGGAGTGAGCAGTTCTTC

v_gene: TRBV29-1
d_gene: .
j_gene: TRBJ1-1
abundance: .
CDR3aa: CSVSLPRSTVEAFF
CDR3nt: TGCAGCGTTTCCCTCCCTCGCTCGACAGTTGAAGCTTTCTTT

v_gene: TRBV13
d_gene: .
j_gene: TRBJ1-1
abundance: .
CDR3aa: CASSFPGRGEEAFF
CDR3nt: TGTGCCAGCAGCTTCCCGGGGAGGGGTGAAGAAGCTTTCTTT

v_gene: TRBV2
d_gene: .
j_gene: TRBJ2-5
abundance: .
CDR3aa: CASRAEVETQYF
CDR3nt: TGTGCCAGCAGGGCCGAGGTGGAGACCCAGTACTTC

v_gene: TRBV5-1
d_gene: .
j_gene: TRBJ1-3
abundance: .
CDR3aa: CASSLLSGSEGGNTIYF
CDR3nt: TGCGCCAGCAGCTTACTTTCCGGGTCAGAGGGTGGAAACACCATATATTTT

v_gene: TRBV28
d_gene: .
j_gene: TRBJ1-1
abundance: few
CDR3aa: CASSSPVGQNTEAFF
CDR3nt: TGTGCCAGCAGTTCCCCAGTGGGACAGAACACTGAAGCTTTCTTT

v_gene: TRBV11-2
d_gene: .
j_gene: TRBJ2-7
abundance: few
CDR3aa: CASSLDWGVSDEQYF
CDR3nt: TGTGCCAGCAGCTTAGACTGGGGGGTGAGCGACGAGCAGTACTTC